One sample yielded the 8 T cell receptor beta chains listed below, sequenced in a study of early T cells in non-severe SARS-CoV-2 infection. Using its own MiXCR run on the 5' RACE reads, TCRdb lists one record per CDR3 protein. This table has tens of thousands of distinct CDR3 sequences, 9.5% to 15% appearing once. The input for sequencing was whole blood, taken at baseline. All receptors derive from an adult who was a healthcare worker with PCR-confirmed SARS-CoV-2 infection or an uninfected control (not recorded which).

This clonotype came up many times. The chain recombines TRBV28 with TRBJ1-5; D gene uncertain. Germline V gene lookup returns CDR1 MDHEN and CDR2 SYDVKM. The CDR3 runs 15 residues. The V end lost 6 bases, the J end lost 3 bases, and 15 bases lay between the germline ends. The CDR3 region is CASSTIHRNNQPQHF. The CDR3 bases are TGTGCCAGCAGCACCATCCACAGAAACAATCAGCCCCAGCATTTT.

This clonotype showed up many times. The genes are TRBV12-3 or TRBV12-4 and TRBJ2-7, with D perhaps assigned TRBD1 or TRBD2 (7 bases each). CDR3 size: 14 residues. The V end lost 6 bases, the J end lost 1 base, and 13 bases lay between the germline ends. DNA for the CDR3: TGTGCCAGCAGCGACAGGGAGGGGTCCTACGAGCAGTACTTC. Its protein product is CASSDREGSYEQYF.

This clonotype occurred a few times. This rearrangement joins TRBV5-6 to TRBJ2-1; the match to TRBD2 covers 13 bases. CDR1 is SGHDT and CDR2 is YYEEEE in the germline V gene. CDR3 length: 17 amino acids. Trimming at V came to 4 bases and at J to 3 bases, leaving 7 bases not matched to a gene. The CDR3 loop is CASSPGLAGSIYNEQFF. The CDR3 DNA sequence: TGTGCCAGCAGCCCGGGACTAGCGGGGTCAATCTACAATGAGCAGTTCTTC.

This clonotype was observed many times. The chain links TRBV21-1 to TRBJ2-1; the table's D call of TRBD2 was not tested on the DNA. TRBV21-1 is a pseudogene segment. The CDR3 is 14 residues long. CDR3 nucleotide sequence: TGTGCCAGCAGCAAAGAGGAGGGTAAGGATGAGCAGTTCTTC. Translated: CASSKEEGKDEQFF.

This clonotype was counted between two and nine times. The chain has TRBV11-2 and TRBJ2-2; D is possibly TRBD1 or TRBD2 (5 bases each). CDR3 length equals 15 residues. Germline values: CDR1 SGHAT, CDR2 FQNNGV. The germline V and J ends were trimmed by 1 base and 6 bases, with 12 bases remaining between them. The CDR3 spells CASSLGGRDPGELFF. The DNA of the CDR3 is TGTGCCAGCAGCTTAGGAGGCCGGGACCCCGGGGAGCTGTTTTTT.

V and J are TRBV28 and TRBJ2-4; 7 bases line up with TRBD1. Trimming cost V 7 bases and J 1 base; bases outside gene matches: 7. The CDR3 spans 15 residues. The germline V gene has CDR1 MDHEN and CDR2 SYDVKM. The CDR3 loop is CASTETGSAKNIQYF. Written as DNA, the CDR3 is TGTGCCAGCACCGAGACAGGGAGCGCCAAAAACATTCAGTACTTC.

In this sample, this clonotype turned up many times. This chain uses TRBV5-4 with TRBJ2-7; 7 nucleotides align to TRBD2. The V gene's germline CDR1 is SGHNT and CDR2 YYREEE (reference sequence). After removal of 4 bases from V and 2 bases from J, the junction contained 9 bases not matched to a gene. This CDR3 has 15 amino acids. The CDR3 region is CASSPWGGATYEQYF. The CDR3 DNA reads TGTGCCAGCAGCCCCTGGGGGGGAGCAACCTACGAGCAGTACTTC.

This clonotype was observed a handful of times. The chain joins TRBV7-8 to TRBJ2-3; no firm D call. The CDR3 has 15 amino acids. Trimming cost V 0 bases and J 7 bases, with 14 bases left between them. CDR1 SGHVS and CDR2 FQNEAQ come from the germline V gene. This chain's CDR3 is CASSLAFYLGNTQYF. DNA of the CDR3: TGTGCCAGCAGCTTAGCTTTCTACCTGGGGAATACGCAGTATTTT.